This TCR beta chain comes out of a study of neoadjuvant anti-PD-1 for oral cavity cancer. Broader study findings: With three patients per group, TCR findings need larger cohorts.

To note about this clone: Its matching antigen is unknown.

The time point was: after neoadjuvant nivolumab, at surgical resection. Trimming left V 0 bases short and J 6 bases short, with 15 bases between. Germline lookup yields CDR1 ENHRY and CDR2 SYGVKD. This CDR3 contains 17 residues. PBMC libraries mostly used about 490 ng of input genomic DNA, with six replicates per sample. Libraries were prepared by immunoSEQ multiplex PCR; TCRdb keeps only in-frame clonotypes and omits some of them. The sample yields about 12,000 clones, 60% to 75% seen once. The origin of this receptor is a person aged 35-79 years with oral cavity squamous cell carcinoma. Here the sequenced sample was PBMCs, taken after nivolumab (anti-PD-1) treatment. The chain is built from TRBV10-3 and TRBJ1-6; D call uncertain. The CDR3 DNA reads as TGTGCCATCAGTGAGTCTGGCTTAGGGTCCCCTAATTCACCCCTCCACTTT. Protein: CAISESGLGSPNSPLHF.